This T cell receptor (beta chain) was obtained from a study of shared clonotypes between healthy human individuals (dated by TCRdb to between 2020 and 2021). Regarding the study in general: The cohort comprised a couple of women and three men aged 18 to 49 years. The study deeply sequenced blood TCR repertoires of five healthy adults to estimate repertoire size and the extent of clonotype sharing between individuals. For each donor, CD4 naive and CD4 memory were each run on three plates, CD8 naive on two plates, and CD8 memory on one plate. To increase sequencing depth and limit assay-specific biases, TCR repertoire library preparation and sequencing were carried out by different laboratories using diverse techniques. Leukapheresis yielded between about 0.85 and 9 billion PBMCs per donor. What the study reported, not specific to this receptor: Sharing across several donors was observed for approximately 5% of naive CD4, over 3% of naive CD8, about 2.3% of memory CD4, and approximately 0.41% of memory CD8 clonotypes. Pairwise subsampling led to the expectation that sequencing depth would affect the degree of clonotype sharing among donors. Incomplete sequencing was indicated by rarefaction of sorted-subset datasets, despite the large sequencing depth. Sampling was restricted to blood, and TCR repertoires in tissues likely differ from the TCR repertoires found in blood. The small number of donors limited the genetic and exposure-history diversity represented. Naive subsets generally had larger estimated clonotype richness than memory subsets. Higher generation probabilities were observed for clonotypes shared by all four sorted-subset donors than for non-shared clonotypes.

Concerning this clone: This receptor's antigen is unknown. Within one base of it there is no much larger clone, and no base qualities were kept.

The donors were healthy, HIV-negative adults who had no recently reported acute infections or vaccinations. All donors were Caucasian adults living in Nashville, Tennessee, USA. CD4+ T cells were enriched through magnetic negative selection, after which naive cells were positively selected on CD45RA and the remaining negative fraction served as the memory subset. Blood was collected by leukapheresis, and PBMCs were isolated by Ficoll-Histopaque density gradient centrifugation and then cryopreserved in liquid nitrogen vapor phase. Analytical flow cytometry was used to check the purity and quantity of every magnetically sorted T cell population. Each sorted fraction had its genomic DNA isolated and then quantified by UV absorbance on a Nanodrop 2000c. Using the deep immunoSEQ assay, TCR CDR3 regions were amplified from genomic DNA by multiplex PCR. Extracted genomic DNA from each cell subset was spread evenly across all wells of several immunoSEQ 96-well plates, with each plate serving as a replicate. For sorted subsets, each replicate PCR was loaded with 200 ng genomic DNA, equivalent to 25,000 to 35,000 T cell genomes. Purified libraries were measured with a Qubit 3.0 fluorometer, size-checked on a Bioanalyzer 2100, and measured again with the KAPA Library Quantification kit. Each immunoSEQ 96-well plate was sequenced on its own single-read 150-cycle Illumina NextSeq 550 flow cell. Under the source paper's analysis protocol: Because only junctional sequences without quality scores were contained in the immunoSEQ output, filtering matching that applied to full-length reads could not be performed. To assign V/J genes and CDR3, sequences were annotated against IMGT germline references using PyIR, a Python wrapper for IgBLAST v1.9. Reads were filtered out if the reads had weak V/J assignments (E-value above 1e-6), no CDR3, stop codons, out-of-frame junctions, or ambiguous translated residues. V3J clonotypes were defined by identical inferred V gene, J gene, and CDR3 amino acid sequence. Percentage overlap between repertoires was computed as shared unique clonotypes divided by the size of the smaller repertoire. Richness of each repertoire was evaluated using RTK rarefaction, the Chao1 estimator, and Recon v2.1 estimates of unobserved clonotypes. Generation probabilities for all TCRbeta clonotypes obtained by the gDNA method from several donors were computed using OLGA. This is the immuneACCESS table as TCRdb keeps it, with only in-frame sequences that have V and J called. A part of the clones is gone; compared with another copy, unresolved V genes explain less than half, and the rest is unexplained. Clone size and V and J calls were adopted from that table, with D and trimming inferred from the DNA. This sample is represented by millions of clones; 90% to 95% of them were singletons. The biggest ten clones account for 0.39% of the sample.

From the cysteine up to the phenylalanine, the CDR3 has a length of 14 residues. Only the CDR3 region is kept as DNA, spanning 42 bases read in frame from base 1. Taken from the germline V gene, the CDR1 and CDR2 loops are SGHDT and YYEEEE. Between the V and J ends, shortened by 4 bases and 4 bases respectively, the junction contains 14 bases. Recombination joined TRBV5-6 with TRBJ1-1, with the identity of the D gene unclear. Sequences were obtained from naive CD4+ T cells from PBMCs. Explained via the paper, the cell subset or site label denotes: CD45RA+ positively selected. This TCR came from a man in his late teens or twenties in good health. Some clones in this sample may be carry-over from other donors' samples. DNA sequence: TGTGCCAGCAGCGCAACCCCAGGTGTCACTGAAGCTTTCTTT. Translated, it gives CASSATPGVTEAFF.